Sequencing of this T cell receptor beta chain was carried out in a study of beta chain features in type 1 diabetes. Broader study findings: The naive, central memory and Treg TCRB repertoires looked more alike in patients than they did in healthy donors.

Many counts were recorded for this clone. Its antigen remains unknown. Expressed TCRB transcripts got sequenced, as all isolated RNA was reverse transcribed. The data were produced by immunoSEQ multiplex PCR, yet TCRdb's version contains in-frame clones alone and is incomplete. The table includes 250,000 to 350,000 clones, 13% to 15% detected once. CDR1 is SGDLS, CDR2 YYNGEE, per germline. J lost 6 bases, V lost 1 base, and 15 bases had no gene match. The CDR3 has 19 amino acids. The clonotype comes from a man younger than 40 in good health. This rearrangement joins TRBV9 to TRBJ1-6; TRBD1 aligns across 8 bases. The sequencing sample was made of central memory CD4+ T cells from blood. The CDR3 DNA reads as TGTGCCAGCAGCGTATTACCCGTAGGACCGGGACAGGCTAATTCACCCCTCCACTTT. It yields the protein CASSVLPVGPGQANSPLHF.